Presented here are 23 T cell receptor beta chains from one specimen sequenced in a study of shared clonotypes between healthy human individuals. Only in-frame clones appear in the TCRdb table, and some are missing; sequencing was by immunoSEQ multiplex PCR. Of a few hundred thousand clones in the sample, almost 97% are singletons; the top ten hold around 0.06%. The specimen was naive CD4+ T cells sorted from blood. This sample's subset: CD45RA+ positively selected. These TCRs come from a woman in her twenties or thirties in good health.

The genes are TRBV4-2 and TRBJ2-3; no definite D call. The ends were cut back, 0 bases at V and 10 bases at J, with 20 bases in the middle. Germline V gives CDR1 LGHNA, CDR2 YNFKEQ. This CDR3 is built from 16 residues. Here the CDR3 DNA reads TGTGCCAGCAGCCAAGAAGATGCCGGATCACTGGTGGCGCAGTATTTT. It is translated as CASSQEDAGSLVAQYF.

The chain combines TRBV19 with TRBJ2-7; 7 positions match TRBD1. V was pared by 9 bases and J by 3 bases, with 8 bases of the junction left unmatched. The CDR3 is 13 residues long. Germline V gives CDR1 LNHDA, CDR2 SQIVND (reference sequence). The CDR3 DNA reads TGTGCCAGCGAAGACAGGGTGGGCTACGAGCAGTACTTC. Encoded protein: CASEDRVGYEQYF.

The chain joins TRBV2 to TRBJ1-4, with D hard to call. The CDR3 extends over 16 amino acids. Deletions cut 2 bases from V and 4 bases from J, with 14 bases between. From germline, CDR1 is SNHLY and CDR2 FYNNEI. CDR3 DNA sequence: TGTGCCAGCAGTGAAAGGCGTCCGGTCAATAATGAAAAACTGTTTTTT. Translated, it gives CASSERRPVNNEKLFF.

The chain combines TRBV5-1 with TRBJ2-1; D may match TRBD1 or TRBD2 (5 bases each). Per germline, CDR1 SGHRS and CDR2 YFSETQ. The ends were cut back, 4 bases at V and 3 bases at J, with 17 bases in the middle. The CDR3 runs 16 residues. The CDR3 nucleotides are TGCGCCAGCAGCCCCGTGGGACCAACAGGCTACAATGAGCAGTTCTTC. This translates into CASSPVGPTGYNEQFF.

The chain carries TRBV28 and TRBJ1-2; no firm D call. Per germline, CDR1 MDHEN and CDR2 SYDVKM. V was trimmed by 6 bases and J by 5 bases, leaving 13 bases between them. This CDR3 region has 13 residues. CDR3 protein: CASSLDGSYGYTF. Written as DNA, the CDR3 is TGTGCCAGCAGCTTAGACGGGTCGTATGGCTACACCTTC.

The chain couples TRBV19 to TRBJ1-5; no definite D call. Germline-derived CDR1 and CDR2 are LNHDA and SQIVND (reference sequence). This CDR3 is 13 amino acids long. With 9 bases removed from V and 7 bases from J, the gap between germline ends came to 16 bases. The CDR3 coding sequence is TGTGCCAGCAATAACCTCAATTACCAGCCCCAGCATTTT. It yields the protein CASNNLNYQPQHF.

This clone was counted once. This chain links TRBV5-1 with TRBJ2-5, with D perhaps matching TRBD1 (5 bases). The V gene's germline CDR1 is SGHRS and CDR2 YFSETQ. The length of the CDR3 is 15 residues. Between the trimmed V and J ends, which lost 1 base and 5 bases, there was a span of 15 bases. In nucleotides, the CDR3 is TGCGCCAGCAGCTTGTTAGGGGATGTCCGGGAGACCCAGTACTTC. Its protein is CASSLLGDVRETQYF.

The rearrangement joins TRBV7-9 to TRBJ2-7, with D perhaps matching TRBD1 or TRBD2 (5 bases each). Germline assignment: CDR1 SEHNR and CDR2 FQNEAQ (reference sequence). V lost 5 bases to trimming and J lost 3 bases, with 11 bases between them. CDR3 length equals 13 residues. The CDR3 DNA reads as TGTGCCAGCAGCGCCGGTGGGGGCTACGAGCAGTACTTC. Its translation: CASSAGGGYEQYF. The variable domain in full, with the rest retrieved from reference TRBV7-9 and TRBJ2-7, is DTGVSQNPRHKITKRGQNVTFRCDPISEHNRLYWYRQTLGQGPEFLTYFQNEAQLEKSRLLSDRFSAERPKGSFSTLEIQRTEQGDSAMYLCASSAGGGYEQYFGPGTRLTVT.

This clone was observed a single time. The gene calls are TRBV5-4 and TRBJ2-3; 13 bases are a match to TRBD2. There are 18 residues in the CDR3. V trimming: 4 bases; J trimming: 4 bases; junction bases outside the gene matches: 12. The germline CDR1 and CDR2 sequences are SGHNT and YYREEE (reference sequence). In DNA, the CDR3 is TGTGCCAGCAGCCCCGGACGATTACTAGCGGGAGGGGCAGATACGCAGTATTTT. It codes for CASSPGRLLAGGADTQYF.

The rearrangement links TRBV15 to TRBJ2-6, with a tentative D call TRBD1 (6 bases). V shed 4 bases and J shed 2 bases, with 15 bases lying between them. CDR1 is LNHNV and CDR2 is YYDKDF in the germline V gene (reference sequence). The CDR3 loop spans 17 amino acids. The CDR3 region is CATSISKQGAGANVLTF. The CDR3 DNA reads as TGTGCCACCAGCATATCCAAACAGGGAGCTGGGGCCAACGTCCTGACTTTC.

The chain combines TRBV5-8 with TRBJ1-3; no clear D gene. V lost 4 bases to trimming and J lost 0 bases, with 8 bases between them. The CDR3 totals 14 residues. The germline CDR1 and CDR2 sequences are SGHTS and YDEGEE. The CDR3 nucleotides read TGTGCCAGCAGCGATCGAAGCTCTGGAAACACCATATATTTT. Translating gives CASSDRSSGNTIYF.

This sequence joins TRBV18 and TRBJ2-7; TRBD1 matches 8 bases. The junction had 3 bases not matched to a gene; V was cut back by 0 bases and J by 5 bases. The germline gives CDR1 KGHSH, CDR2 LQKENI. The CDR3 has 14 residues. Here the CDR3 reads CASSPPGQGHEQYF. DNA for the CDR3: TGTGCCAGCTCACCACCCGGACAGGGCCACGAGCAGTACTTC.

The rearrangement links TRBV7-2 to TRBJ2-5; D call uncertain. Trimming removed 5 bases from V and 5 bases from J, with 12 bases in between. Germline CDR1 and CDR2: SGHTA and FQGNSA. The CDR3 length is 13 residues. This CDR3 is CASSVDPRETQYF. Written as DNA, the CDR3 is TGTGCCAGCAGCGTGGACCCCCGGGAGACCCAGTACTTC.

The genes are TRBV10-3 and TRBJ1-1; no firm D call. The CDR3 is 12 residues long. V lost 0 bases and J lost 8, with 7 bases in between. Per germline, CDR1 ENHRY and CDR2 SYGVKD. This chain's CDR3 is CAISESSGEAFF. In DNA form, the CDR3 reads TGTGCCATCAGTGAGTCTTCGGGAGAAGCTTTCTTT.

This sequence joins TRBV2 and TRBJ1-2; no clear D gene. The CDR3 spans 14 residues. Trimming left V 7 bases short and J 0 bases short, with 12 bases between. Germline V CDR1 and CDR2: SNHLY, FYNNEI. CDR3: CASNAQGANYGYTF. The CDR3 nucleotides are TGTGCCAGCAATGCACAAGGAGCTAACTATGGCTACACCTTC.

Comment on this clone: Other DNA sequences in the sample encode the same CDR3. The chain uses TRBV19 and TRBJ2-5; the D is unclear. Trimming left V 1 base short and J 4 bases short, with 7 bases between. The germline V gene encodes CDR1 LNHDA and CDR2 SQIVND (reference sequence). The CDR3 sequence is 13 residues long. This chain's CDR3 is CASSIVPGETQYF. The CDR3 coding sequence is TGTGCCAGTAGTATAGTCCCAGGAGAGACCCAGTACTTC. The whole variable domain, remainder taken from reference TRBV19 and TRBJ2-5, is DGGITQSPKYLFRKEGQNVTLSCEQNLNHDAMYWYRQDPGQGLRLIYYSQIVNDFQKGDIAEGYSVSREKKESFPLTVTSAQKNPTAFYLCASSIVPGETQYFGPGTRLLVL.

The J gene is TRBJ2-7, the V gene TRBV25-1, with D possibly being TRBD1 (6 bases). The germline V and J ends were trimmed by 5 bases and 4 bases, with 9 bases remaining between them. The CDR3 has 12 residues. The germline V gene has CDR1 MGHDK and CDR2 SYGVNS. This CDR3 reads CASSQQGYEQYF. CDR3 nucleotides: TGTGCCAGCAGTCAACAGGGATACGAGCAGTACTTC.

The genes are TRBV10-3 and TRBJ2-3, with 7 bases aligning to TRBD2. The CDR3 is 15 amino acids. The trim removed 6 bases at V and 2 bases at J, leaving 8 bases unmatched. Germline values: CDR1 ENHRY, CDR2 SYGVKD. The CDR3 DNA reads as TGTGCCATCAGGCGGGAAGCGGGATTCACAGATACGCAGTATTTT. Protein: CAIRREAGFTDTQYF.

This rearrangement joins TRBV5-4 to TRBJ2-2; D remains ambiguous. Germline V gene lookup returns CDR1 SGHNT and CDR2 YYREEE (reference sequence). V was clipped by 2 bases and J by 3 bases, with 8 bases between them. CDR3 length: 14 amino acids. DNA for the CDR3: TGTGCCAGCAGCTTCGTGCAAGACACCGGGGAGCTGTTTTTT. It yields the protein CASSFVQDTGELFF.

This chain links TRBV9 with TRBJ2-1; a weak D match, TRBD1 (6 bases). V lost 3 bases, J lost 10 bases, and 14 bases lay in between. The CDR3 is 13 amino acids. Germline assignment: CDR1 SGDLS and CDR2 YYNGEE. The CDR3 sequence is CASSAQLQGEQFF. DNA of the CDR3: TGTGCCAGCAGCGCACAGCTACAGGGCGAGCAGTTCTTC.

V and J are TRBV28 and TRBJ1-4, with 7 bases lining up with TRBD1. Losses at the gene ends were 7 bases for V and 10 bases for J; bases not matched to a gene: 18. Germline V lookup: CDR1 MDHEN, CDR2 SYDVKM. The CDR3 covers 16 residues. CDR3 region: CASTKGRQGTKRKLFF. The CDR3, as DNA: TGTGCCAGCACCAAAGGGAGACAGGGAACCAAGAGAAAACTGTTTTTT.

The genes are TRBV6-1 and TRBJ1-5; no firm D call. Germline-derived CDR1 and CDR2 are MNHNS and SASEGT. CDR3 length equals 14 residues. The V end lost 2 bases, the J end lost 2 bases, and 7 bases lay between the germline ends. CDR3 nucleotide sequence: TGTGCCAGCAGTGAACAGAGCGGCAATCAGCCCCAGCATTTT. This gives the protein CASSEQSGNQPQHF.

The chain is built from TRBV27 and TRBJ1-1, with a tentative D call TRBD1 (6 bases). The CDR3 loop spans 15 amino acids. V gave up 5 bases and J gave up 1 base, with 14 bases separating them. Germline CDR1 MNHEY, CDR2 SMNVEV (reference sequence). The DNA of the CDR3 is TGTGCCAGCAGTCCCGAGACAGGCGGGAACACTGAAGCTTTCTTT. This codes for CASSPETGGNTEAFF.